Following are 27 T cell receptor beta chains from one sample sequenced in a study of radiotherapy plus CTLA-4 blockade in lung cancer. Repertoires were generated with immunoSEQ multiplex PCR, while TCRdb's copy carries only in-frame clones and drops some. The data hold 90,000 to 100,000 clones, with roughly 79% observed a single time. The sequencing used peripheral blood, collected from a patient treated with radiotherapy plus ipilimumab. The source of these receptors is a human donor with non-small cell lung cancer who had a partial response to radiotherapy plus ipilimumab. Some clones in this sample may be carry-over from other donors' samples.

The genes are TRBV7-9 and TRBJ2-5; D is undetermined. CDR3 length: 12 amino acids. V was shortened by 3 bases and J by 4 bases, with 6 bases between the two germline ends. The germline V gene has CDR1 SEHNR and CDR2 FQNEAQ (reference sequence). Here the CDR3 DNA reads TGTGCCAGCAGCTTTGTCGGAGAGACCCAGTACTTC. The encoded protein is CASSFVGETQYF.

The J gene is TRBJ2-7, the V gene TRBV28; 10 bases map to TRBD1. In germline, CDR1 is MDHEN, CDR2 SYDVKM. The CDR3 contains 15 residues. Trimming took 5 bases from V and 5 from J; bases not matched to a gene: 9. CDR3 DNA sequence: TGTGCCAGCAGTCGTAGACAGGGGGCCGTCCACGAGCAGTACTTC. It codes for CASSRRQGAVHEQYF.

The V and J genes are TRBV5-1 and TRBJ1-6; a possible D gene is TRBD1 (5 bases). This CDR3 contains 16 residues. V was clipped by 5 bases and J by 0 bases, with 12 bases between them. The germline V gene has CDR1 SGHRS and CDR2 YFSETQ. CDR3 protein: CASSSQGSSYNSPLHF. In DNA form, the CDR3 reads TGCGCCAGCAGTTCTCAGGGAAGCTCCTATAATTCACCCCTCCACTTT.

This chain joins TRBV15 and TRBJ2-3, with 7 bases fitting TRBD2. The CDR3 runs to 14 residues. Germline CDR1 reads LNHNV; CDR2 reads YYDKDF (reference sequence). The V segment lost 5 bases and the J segment 0 bases; nucleotides outside the gene matches: 2. For the CDR3, the DNA is TGTGCCACCAGCTGGCGGGGGAGCACAGATACGCAGTATTTT. This gives the protein CATSWRGSTDTQYF. The variable domain in full, with the rest retrieved from reference TRBV15 and TRBJ2-3, is DAMVIQNPRYQVTQFGKPVTLSCSQTLNHNVMYWYQQKSSQAPKLLFHYYDKDFNNEADTPDNFQSRRPNTSFCFLDIRSPGLGDTAMYLCATSWRGSTDTQYFGPGTRLTVL.

The chain is built from TRBV5-1 and TRBJ2-6; D is undetermined. Germline V lookup: CDR1 SGHRS, CDR2 YFSETQ. This CDR3 spans 17 amino acids. The V gene lost 0 bases and the J gene lost 0 bases, with 10 bases spanning the gap. The CDR3 spells CASSLGGTSSGANVLTF. Here the CDR3 DNA reads TGCGCCAGCAGCTTGGGAGGCACTTCCTCTGGGGCCAACGTCCTGACTTTC.

The rearrangement uses TRBV27 and TRBJ1-2, with 10 bases fitting TRBD1. The CDR3 is 14 residues long. V shed 6 bases, J shed 7 bases, and the junction held 8 bases outside the gene matches. From germline, CDR1 is MNHEY and CDR2 SMNVEV (reference sequence). CDR3 sequence (DNA): TGTGCCAGCAGAATGACAGGGGGCGCGGTTGGCTACACCTTC. This sequence encodes CASRMTGGAVGYTF.

V and J are TRBV2 and TRBJ1-5; TRBD1 might be the D (6 bases). The CDR3 has 13 residues. Germline V CDR1 and CDR2: SNHLY, FYNNEI. The CDR3 sequence is CARGGQGNQPQHF. CDR3 DNA sequence: TGTGCGCGGGGGGGGCAAGGCAATCAGCCCCAGCATTTT.

CDR3 nucleotides: TGTGCCAGCAGCTTAGACAGGGGGGGGCCAGATACGCAGTATTTT. Protein: CASSLDRGGPDTQYF. The V and J genes are TRBV7-2 and TRBJ2-3; D is perhaps TRBD1 (8 bases). The V end was cut by 1 base, the J end by 4 bases, with 12 bases between. The germline gives CDR1 SGHTA, CDR2 FQGNSA. This CDR3 comprises 15 residues. The full variable domain, rest sourced from reference TRBV7-2 and TRBJ2-3, is GAGVSQSPSNKVTEKGKDVELRCDPISGHTALYWYRQSLGQGLEFLIYFQGNSAPDKSGLPSDRFSAERTGGSVSTLTIQRTQQEDSAVYLCASSLDRGGPDTQYFGPGTRLTVL.

V usage is TRBV28 and J usage is TRBJ2-1; maybe TRBD1 (5 bases). The CDR3 is 14 amino acids. V lost 3 bases and J 7 bases, leaving 13 bases between the germline ends. Per the germline V gene, CDR1 is MDHEN and CDR2 is SYDVKM. CDR3 residues: CASSFFGARNEQFF. DNA for the CDR3: TGTGCCAGCAGTTTTTTTGGGGCTAGGAATGAGCAGTTCTTC.

The CDR3 sequence: CASSLQQGAREQFF. The CDR3 DNA reads as TGTGCCAGCAGCCTGCAGCAGGGGGCTCGTGAGCAGTTCTTC. This chain links TRBV5-4 with TRBJ2-1; TRBD1 aligns across 8 bases. This CDR3 contains 14 residues. Unmatched junction bases numbered 9, after V lost 4 bases and J lost 9 bases. CDR1 is SGHNT and CDR2 is YYREEE in the germline V gene (reference sequence). Full variable domain (rest looked up from reference TRBV5-4 and TRBJ2-1): ETGVTQSPTHLIKTRGQQVTLRCSSQSGHNTVSWYQQALGQGPQFIFQYYREEENGRGNFPPRFSGLQFPNYSSELNVNALELDDSALYLCASSLQQGAREQFFGPGTRLTVL.

A few counts support this clone. The gene calls are TRBV19 and TRBJ1-2; 9 bases map to TRBD1. With V trimmed by 2 bases and J by 3 bases, 7 bases remained unmatched. This CDR3 is 16 amino acids long. Germline loops: CDR1 LNHDA, CDR2 SQIVND (reference sequence). CDR3 sequence: CASSIQDRGDHYGYTF. In DNA form, the CDR3 reads TGTGCCAGTAGTATACAGGACAGGGGTGACCACTATGGCTACACCTTC.

The V call is TRBV5-1, the J call TRBJ2-2; 8 bases map to TRBD1. The CDR3 totals 15 residues. V trimming: 3 bases; J trimming: 1 base; junction bases outside the gene matches: 2. Germline V CDR1 and CDR2: SGHRS, YFSETQ. This CDR3 reads CASSYGQGNTGELFF. CDR3 coding DNA: TGCGCCAGCAGCTACGGACAGGGGAACACCGGGGAGCTGTTTTTT.

The rearrangement joins TRBV7-2 to TRBJ2-7; tentatively, D is TRBD1 (5 bases). This CDR3 comprises 15 residues. Germline CDR1 reads SGHTA; CDR2 reads FQGNSA. V was pared by 2 bases and J by 2 bases, with 13 bases between. CDR3 nucleotide sequence: TGTGCCAGCAGCTTAACGGCGACAGTTACCTACGAGCAGTACTTC. Amino acids: CASSLTATVTYEQYF.

This sequence joins TRBV25-1 and TRBJ2-3; 10 positions agree with TRBD2. Trimming removed 4 bases from V and 4 bases from J; junction bases left unmatched: 8. The CDR3 is 16 amino acids. Germline V gene sequence: CDR1 MGHDK, CDR2 SYGVNS. This CDR3 is CASSGRSGGVADTQYF. The CDR3 DNA reads as TGTGCCAGCAGTGGGAGGAGCGGGGGGGTTGCAGATACGCAGTATTTT.

V gene TRBV11-2 combines with J gene TRBJ2-5, with 8 positions matching TRBD2. The assigned J gene may be wrong: the sequence end matches TRBJ2-7 better. Germline-derived CDR1 and CDR2 are SGHAT and FQNNGV. The CDR3 covers 14 residues. The CDR3: CASSLASGFYEQYF. CDR3 bases: TGTGCCAGCAGCTTAGCTAGCGGGTTTTACGAGCAGTACTTC.

The chain carries TRBV27 and TRBJ2-1; possible D gene TRBD2, 6 bases. Germline V gene sequence: CDR1 MNHEY, CDR2 SMNVEV (reference sequence). The CDR3 loop spans 14 amino acids. Trimming took off 7 bases at V and 6 bases at J, with 16 bases between the two ends. CDR3 loop: CASTRLVNLNEQFF. As DNA, the CDR3 is TGTGCCAGCACCCGACTAGTGAATCTCAATGAGCAGTTCTTC.

The chain's CDR3 is CASSIWQDNSPLHF. The CDR3 nucleotides are TGTGCCAGTAGTATTTGGCAGGATAATTCACCCCTCCACTTT. V usage is TRBV19 and J usage is TRBJ1-6, with D unclear. Per the germline V gene, CDR1 is LNHDA and CDR2 is SQIVND (reference sequence). The CDR3 length is 14 residues. Trimming cost V 3 bases and J 5 bases, with 8 bases left between them.

J is TRBJ1-1 and V is TRBV5-1; TRBD1 matches at 10 bases. Germline CDR1 SGHRS, CDR2 YFSETQ. The V and J ends lost 3 bases and 5 bases, in that order; junction bases with no gene match: 13. The CDR3 is 17 residues long. The CDR3 DNA follows: TGCGCCAGCAGCTATCACTCGGGACAGGGGCAGATGACTGAAGCTTTCTTT. Its translation is CASSYHSGQGQMTEAFF. Full variable domain (missing parts from reference TRBV5-1 and TRBJ1-1): KAGVTQTPRYLIKTRGQQVTLSCSPISGHRSVSWYQQTPGQGLQFLFEYFSETQRNKGNFPGRFSGRQFSNSRSEMNVSTLELGDSALYLCASSYHSGQGQMTEAFFGQGTRLTVV.

The chain employs TRBV18 and TRBJ1-4; 9 bases line up with TRBD1. The CDR3 runs to 15 residues. CDR1 KGHSH and CDR2 LQKENI come from the germline V gene. The V gene end was trimmed by 5 bases and the J gene end by 5 bases; junction bases not matched to a gene: 6. CDR3 sequence (DNA): TGTGCCAGCTCAAGCCGGGACAGGGAAAATGAAAAACTGTTTTTT. Amino acid sequence: CASSSRDRENEKLFF.

The J gene is TRBJ2-7, the V gene TRBV30; 9 bases align to TRBD2. V lost 5 bases and J lost 1; bases outside the gene matches: 0. Germline V lookup: CDR1 GTSNPN, CDR2 SVGIG (reference sequence). The CDR3 is 12 residues long. The CDR3 DNA follows: TGTGCCTGGGGACTAGCGTCCTACGAGCAGTACTTC. Residues: CAWGLASYEQYF.

The chain has TRBV4-3 and TRBJ1-6; TRBD1 agrees at 9 bases. Trimming removed 0 bases from V and 10 bases from J; junction bases left unmatched: 7. The germline V gene has CDR1 LGHNA and CDR2 YSLEER. There are 16 residues in the CDR3. DNA of the CDR3: TGCGCCAGCAGCCAAGATGGGGGACAGGGTAACTCACCCCTCCACTTT. Protein product: CASSQDGGQGNSPLHF.

This sequence joins TRBV7-2 and TRBJ2-3; the D is unclear. Germline-derived CDR1 and CDR2 are SGHTA and FQGNSA. V shed 5 bases and J shed 4 bases, with 13 bases lying between them. The CDR3 is 14 residues long. Here the CDR3 reads CASSILRHSDTQYF. For the CDR3, the DNA is TGTGCCAGCAGCATTCTGAGACACTCAGATACGCAGTATTTT.

This clone was observed a few times. This sequence joins TRBV7-2 and TRBJ1-2; 9 positions agree with TRBD1. The CDR3 runs 15 residues. Trimming took 3 bases from V and 2 from J; bases not matched to a gene: 4. Germline V CDR1 and CDR2: SGHTA, FQGNSA. CDR3 in DNA: TGTGCCAGCAGCTTCGGGGGGACAGGGAACTATGGCTACACCTTC. Translation: CASSFGGTGNYGYTF.

The chain couples TRBV19 to TRBJ1-2, with D unclear. The germline V gene has CDR1 LNHDA and CDR2 SQIVND (reference sequence). The CDR3 is 14 amino acids. V lost 1 base and J lost 5, with 11 bases in between. CDR3 residues: CASSIVAREYGYTF. The CDR3 coding sequence is TGTGCCAGTAGTATAGTGGCCCGGGAGTATGGCTACACCTTC.

This clone has just a few counts. The chain carries TRBV6-8 and TRBJ1-6; perhaps TRBD1 as D (5 bases). Trimming shortened V by 6 bases and J by 4 bases, and 25 bases separated the two germline ends. This CDR3 region has 19 residues. The germline V gene encodes CDR1 MNHGY and CDR2 SAAAGT. CDR3 bases: TGTGCCAGCAGCTCGCCGGGACTTTCCATACAAGTTTATAATTCACCCCTCCACTTT. As protein: CASSSPGLSIQVYNSPLHF.

This chain uses TRBV11-3 with TRBJ2-3; weak D call: TRBD2 (6 bases). V dropped 1 base and J dropped 3 bases, with 8 bases sitting between them. Germline V gives CDR1 SGHNT, CDR2 YENEEA. The CDR3 is 14 residues long. The CDR3 bases are TGTGCCAGCAGCTTAGGGCTAGCGACAGATACGCAGTATTTT. It is translated as CASSLGLATDTQYF.

Many counts were recorded for this clone. The V call is TRBV4-3, the J call TRBJ1-2, with TRBD1 matching over 8 bases. Trimming removed 3 bases from V and 4 bases from J; junction bases left unmatched: 1. Germline CDR1 reads LGHNA; CDR2 reads YSLEER. This CDR3 has 13 residues. This CDR3 is CASSHGQGYGYTF. In nucleotides, the CDR3 is TGCGCCAGCAGCCACGGACAGGGCTATGGCTACACCTTC.